Each of the 20 T cell receptor beta chains below was sequenced from the same sample in a study of regulatory T cells in long-lasting Graves disease. iRepertoire HTBI primers and Arm-PCR of CDR3 regions built TCR beta libraries. MiXCR, run by TCRdb on the multiplex PCR reads, gives a single entry per CDR3 protein. The table includes around 430,000 distinct CDR3 sequences, approximately 23% detected once. As for time point: persistent/refractory GD, antithyroid drugs over 5 years with positive TRAb. From PBMCs, RNA was extracted and then used to make the TCR library. The starting material was peripheral blood mononuclear cells (PBMCs), obtained when the disease was refractory, from a patient treated with antithyroid drugs. The receptors here all came from a female donor with Graves disease.

V is TRBV19 and J is TRBJ1-5; TRBD1 is a possible D gene (6 bases). The CDR3 runs to 18 residues. Germline lookup yields CDR1 LNHDA and CDR2 SQIVND (reference sequence). The V end lost 4 bases, the J end lost 4 bases, and 23 bases lay between the germline ends. CDR3 nucleotide sequence: TGTGCCAGTAGTACATCGACCTGGGGGCCACAGAGGAATCAGCCCCAGCATTTT. Translated, it gives CASSTSTWGPQRNQPQHF.

This clonotype was found a few times. Written as DNA, the CDR3 is TGTGCCAGCTCCCGAGAAGCGGGGGGGCCCTACAATGAGCAGTTCTTC. Translated: CASSREAGGPYNEQFF. This chain uses TRBV2 with TRBJ2-1, with TRBD2 matching 10 bases. This CDR3 has 16 residues. Germline loops: CDR1 SNHLY, CDR2 FYNNEI. J gave up 2 bases and V 8 bases, and 9 bases lay outside the gene matches.

This clonotype appeared many times. V gene TRBV12-3 or TRBV12-4 combines with J gene TRBJ1-1, with D maybe TRBD1 (5 bases). The CDR3 runs 16 residues. The germline V and J ends were trimmed by 5 bases and 0 bases, with 16 bases remaining between them. Written as DNA, the CDR3 is TGTGCCAGCAGTCGCCTGGGCAGGGCCATGAACACTGAAGCTTTCTTT. Its protein product is CASSRLGRAMNTEAFF.

Worth noting for this clonotype: A much larger clone differs by one base, so this may be a read error. The chain is built from TRBV28 and TRBJ1-2, with a tentative D call TRBD1 (6 bases). This CDR3 is built from 14 residues. Trimming stripped 6 bases from V and 7 bases from J, with 18 bases between. Germline loops: CDR1 MDHEN, CDR2 SYDVKM. The CDR3 spells CASSTGTIPSGYTF. CDR3 coding DNA: TGTGCCAGCAGCACCGGGACAATTCCATCTGGCTACACCTTC.

The rearrangement uses TRBV6-8 and TRBJ2-2; TRBD2 agrees at 9 bases. CDR1 MNHGY and CDR2 SAAAGT come from the germline V gene. The trim removed 5 bases at V and 9 bases at J, leaving 16 bases unmatched. The CDR3 has 17 amino acids. In DNA, the CDR3 is TGTGCCAGCAGTCTCTCTCGTCGCGGGGGGGCCTTTCGGGAGCTGTTTTTT. Amino acids: CASSLSRRGGAFRELFF.

The chain has TRBV19 and TRBJ1-5; 10 positions match TRBD1. Germline assignment: CDR1 LNHDA and CDR2 SQIVND (reference sequence). The length of the CDR3 is 17 residues. The J segment lost 0 bases and the V segment lost 4 bases, leaving 6 bases of the junction unmatched. The CDR3 loop is CASSTQTGGYSNQPQHF. The CDR3 nucleotides read TGTGCCAGTAGTACCCAGACAGGGGGCTATAGCAATCAGCCCCAGCATTTT.

This clonotype was detected a few times. This chain links TRBV19 with TRBJ1-2; 9 bases are a match to TRBD1. With 4 bases clipped from V and 6 bases from J, the junction kept 9 bases outside the gene matches. The CDR3 runs 15 residues. The germline V gene encodes CDR1 LNHDA and CDR2 SQIVND (reference sequence). CDR3 sequence reads: CASSTPTGGWNGYTF. CDR3 bases: TGTGCCAGTAGTACGCCGACAGGGGGTTGGAATGGCTACACCTTC.

The rearrangement joins TRBV4-3 to TRBJ2-1; perhaps TRBD2 as D (5 bases). The CDR3 has 14 amino acids. The V end lost 1 base, the J end lost 8 bases, and 12 bases lay between the germline ends. Per the germline V gene, CDR1 is LGHNA and CDR2 is YSLEER. In DNA, the CDR3 is TGCGCCAGCAGCCAAGGCGGGCAGCTCCATGAGCAGTTCTTC. This gives the protein CASSQGGQLHEQFF.

This chain's CDR3 is CASSYGLTGLQETQYF. For the CDR3, the DNA is TGCGCCAGCAGTTACGGGCTAACAGGGCTGCAAGAGACCCAGTACTTC. V and J are TRBV5-1 and TRBJ2-5; TRBD1 is a possible D gene (6 bases). The CDR3 extends over 16 amino acids. V gave up 5 bases and J gave up 2 bases, with 19 bases separating them. Germline assignment: CDR1 SGHRS and CDR2 YFSETQ.

This clonotype was picked up many times. The chain links TRBV9 to TRBJ1-5, with D uncertain. The germline CDR1 and CDR2 sequences are SGDLS and YYNGEE. The CDR3 extends over 14 amino acids. Trimming took 0 bases from V and 0 from J, leaving 4 bases between them. Written as DNA, the CDR3 is TGTGCCAGCAGCGTAGGGGTTAGCAATCAGCCCCAGCATTTT. Amino acid sequence: CASSVGVSNQPQHF. Filled out from reference TRBV9 and TRBJ1-5, the complete variable domain reads DSGVTQTPKHLITATGQRVTLRCSPRSGDLSVYWYQQSLDQGLQFLIQYYNGEERAKGNILERFSAQQFPDLHSELNLSSLELGDSALYFCASSVGVSNQPQHFGDGTRLSIL.

This clonotype was seen once. A much larger clone lies one base from this, so it may be a read error. The rearrangement joins TRBV7-2 to TRBJ2-6; D ambiguous. The CDR3 has 14 amino acids. Germline values: CDR1 SGHTA, CDR2 FQGNSA. The CDR3 here is CAGRPSSGANVLTF. For the CDR3, the DNA is TGTGCCGGCAGGCCGAGCTCTGGGGCCAACGTCCTGACTTTC.

This clonotype came up many times. This rearrangement joins TRBV7-9 to TRBJ2-7; the match to TRBD2 covers 12 bases. Germline CDR1 is SEHNR and CDR2 is FQNEAQ (reference sequence). This CDR3 has 16 amino acids. The junction had 7 bases not matched to a gene; V was cut back by 4 bases and J by 3 bases. The CDR3 DNA is TGTGCCAGCAGCTCTATACTAGCGGGAGGACTCTACGAGCAGTACTTC. This gives the protein CASSSILAGGLYEQYF.

This clonotype was observed many times. The V and J genes are TRBV20-1 and TRBJ1-1; D perhaps matches TRBD1 (6 bases). V shed 6 bases and J shed 4 bases, with 15 bases lying between them. Per the germline V gene, CDR1 is DFQATT and CDR2 is SNEGSKA (reference sequence). This CDR3 has 13 residues. The CDR3 loop reads CSAQQEGGTEAFF. Written as DNA, the CDR3 is TGCAGTGCACAACAGGAAGGGGGCACTGAAGCTTTCTTT.

This clonotype was observed many times. The V call is TRBV6-1, the J call TRBJ2-7; 10 bases match TRBD1. CDR1 is MNHNS and CDR2 is SASEGT in the germline V gene. The CDR3 consists of 16 residues. The V and J ends lost 6 bases and 2 bases, in that order; junction bases with no gene match: 10. CDR3: CASSLPLDRGTYEQYF. In nucleotides, the CDR3 is TGTGCCAGCAGCCTACCCTTGGACAGGGGGACCTACGAGCAGTACTTC.

The V call is TRBV5-5, the J call TRBJ2-2, with D perhaps TRBD1 or TRBD2 (5 bases each). The germline gives CDR1 SGHKS, CDR2 YYEKEE (reference sequence). This CDR3 region has 15 residues. V was trimmed by 9 bases and J by 4 bases, leaving 19 bases between them. In DNA form, the CDR3 reads TGTGCCATCAGTGATTCTTACGGGGCCACCGGGGAGCTGTTTTTT. It translates to CAISDSYGATGELFF. Together with reference TRBV5-5 and TRBJ2-2, the CDR3 gives the full variable domain: DAGVTQSPTHLIKTRGQQVTLRCSPISGHKSVSWYQQVLGQGPQFIFQYYEKEERGRGNFPDRFSARQFPNYSSELNVNALLLGDSALYLCAISDSYGATGELFFGEGSRLTVL.

This clonotype was observed at least ten times. The CDR3 DNA is TGTGCCAGCAGCTTAGTAGGCCTAGCGCTAAACTACGAGCAGTACTTC. As protein: CASSLVGLALNYEQYF. This chain uses TRBV7-2 with TRBJ2-7, with a weak D call TRBD2 (6 bases). CDR1 is SGHTA and CDR2 is FQGNSA in the germline V gene. CDR3 size: 16 residues. Trimming removed 1 base at V and 3 bases at J, with 16 bases between.

With respect to this clonotype: This may be a read error: a much more frequent sequence differs by one nucleotide. This chain connects TRBV2 to TRBJ2-3; 7 bases fit TRBD1. The CDR3 totals 16 residues. The germline CDR1 and CDR2 sequences are SNHLY and FYNNEI. The CDR3 is CASRGTGTVASDTRYF. The DNA of the CDR3 is TGTGCCAGCAGGGGAACCGGGACAGTAGCTTCGGATACGCGGTATTTT.

In its sample, this clonotype was seen a few times. The chain recombines TRBV19 with TRBJ2-7; perhaps TRBD1 as D (6 bases). V gave up 3 bases and J gave up 2 bases, with 11 bases separating them. The CDR3 has 14 amino acids. Germline V gives CDR1 LNHDA, CDR2 SQIVND (reference sequence). The CDR3 is CASSIYTGTYEQYF. The CDR3 DNA reads TGTGCCAGTAGTATCTACACAGGGACCTACGAGCAGTACTTC.

This clonotype was observed a few times. The junction does not match germline at one end; this may be a read error. The genes are TRBV12-3 or TRBV12-4 and TRBJ1-1; unclear D gene. The CDR3 consists of 12 residues. The DNA of the CDR3 is TGTACCAGCAGTTGGGCGAACACTGAAGCTTTCTTT. The encoded protein is CTSSWANTEAFF.

This clonotype was seen a few times. V usage is TRBV4-3 and J usage is TRBJ2-5; either TRBD1 or TRBD2 may supply D (5 bases each). Germline V gene data show CDR1 as LGHNA and CDR2 as YSLEER. With 2 bases removed from V and 4 bases from J, the gap between germline ends came to 8 bases. The CDR3 is 13 residues long. CDR3 sequence (DNA): TGCGCCAGCAGCCAACGGGACGGAGAGACCCAGTACTTC. It codes for CASSQRDGETQYF.